This TCR beta chain was retrieved from a study of T-cell memory formation after mild COVID-19. 5'RACE, which relied on constant-segment primers, yielded TCR alpha and TCR beta cDNA libraries carrying sample barcodes and UMIs. MiXCR, applied by TCRdb to the 5' RACE reads, yields one record per CDR3 protein. The data hold hundreds of thousands of distinct CDR3 sequences, with less than 25% observed a single time. J lost 0 bases, V lost 2 bases, and 11 bases had no gene match. In germline, CDR1 is SGHVS, CDR2 FNYEAQ. The CDR3 contains 19 residues. Comments on this clonotype: What it binds is unknown.

General study points: Within pre-infection memory, some responding clones were found, suggesting cross-reactive memory joined.

V usage is TRBV7-6 and J usage is TRBJ1-5; 9 bases agree with TRBD1. The clonotype comes from an adult woman who had mild COVID-19 (a few samples of this study predate the infection). Cell type and time point are not known. The sequenced sample was PBMCs or a T cell subset sorted from them (not recorded which). The CDR3 region has the DNA TGTGCCAGCAGCTTAACGCCCCTGGAGGACAGGGGTAGCAATCAGCCCCAGCATTTT. Protein: CASSLTPLEDRGSNQPQHF.